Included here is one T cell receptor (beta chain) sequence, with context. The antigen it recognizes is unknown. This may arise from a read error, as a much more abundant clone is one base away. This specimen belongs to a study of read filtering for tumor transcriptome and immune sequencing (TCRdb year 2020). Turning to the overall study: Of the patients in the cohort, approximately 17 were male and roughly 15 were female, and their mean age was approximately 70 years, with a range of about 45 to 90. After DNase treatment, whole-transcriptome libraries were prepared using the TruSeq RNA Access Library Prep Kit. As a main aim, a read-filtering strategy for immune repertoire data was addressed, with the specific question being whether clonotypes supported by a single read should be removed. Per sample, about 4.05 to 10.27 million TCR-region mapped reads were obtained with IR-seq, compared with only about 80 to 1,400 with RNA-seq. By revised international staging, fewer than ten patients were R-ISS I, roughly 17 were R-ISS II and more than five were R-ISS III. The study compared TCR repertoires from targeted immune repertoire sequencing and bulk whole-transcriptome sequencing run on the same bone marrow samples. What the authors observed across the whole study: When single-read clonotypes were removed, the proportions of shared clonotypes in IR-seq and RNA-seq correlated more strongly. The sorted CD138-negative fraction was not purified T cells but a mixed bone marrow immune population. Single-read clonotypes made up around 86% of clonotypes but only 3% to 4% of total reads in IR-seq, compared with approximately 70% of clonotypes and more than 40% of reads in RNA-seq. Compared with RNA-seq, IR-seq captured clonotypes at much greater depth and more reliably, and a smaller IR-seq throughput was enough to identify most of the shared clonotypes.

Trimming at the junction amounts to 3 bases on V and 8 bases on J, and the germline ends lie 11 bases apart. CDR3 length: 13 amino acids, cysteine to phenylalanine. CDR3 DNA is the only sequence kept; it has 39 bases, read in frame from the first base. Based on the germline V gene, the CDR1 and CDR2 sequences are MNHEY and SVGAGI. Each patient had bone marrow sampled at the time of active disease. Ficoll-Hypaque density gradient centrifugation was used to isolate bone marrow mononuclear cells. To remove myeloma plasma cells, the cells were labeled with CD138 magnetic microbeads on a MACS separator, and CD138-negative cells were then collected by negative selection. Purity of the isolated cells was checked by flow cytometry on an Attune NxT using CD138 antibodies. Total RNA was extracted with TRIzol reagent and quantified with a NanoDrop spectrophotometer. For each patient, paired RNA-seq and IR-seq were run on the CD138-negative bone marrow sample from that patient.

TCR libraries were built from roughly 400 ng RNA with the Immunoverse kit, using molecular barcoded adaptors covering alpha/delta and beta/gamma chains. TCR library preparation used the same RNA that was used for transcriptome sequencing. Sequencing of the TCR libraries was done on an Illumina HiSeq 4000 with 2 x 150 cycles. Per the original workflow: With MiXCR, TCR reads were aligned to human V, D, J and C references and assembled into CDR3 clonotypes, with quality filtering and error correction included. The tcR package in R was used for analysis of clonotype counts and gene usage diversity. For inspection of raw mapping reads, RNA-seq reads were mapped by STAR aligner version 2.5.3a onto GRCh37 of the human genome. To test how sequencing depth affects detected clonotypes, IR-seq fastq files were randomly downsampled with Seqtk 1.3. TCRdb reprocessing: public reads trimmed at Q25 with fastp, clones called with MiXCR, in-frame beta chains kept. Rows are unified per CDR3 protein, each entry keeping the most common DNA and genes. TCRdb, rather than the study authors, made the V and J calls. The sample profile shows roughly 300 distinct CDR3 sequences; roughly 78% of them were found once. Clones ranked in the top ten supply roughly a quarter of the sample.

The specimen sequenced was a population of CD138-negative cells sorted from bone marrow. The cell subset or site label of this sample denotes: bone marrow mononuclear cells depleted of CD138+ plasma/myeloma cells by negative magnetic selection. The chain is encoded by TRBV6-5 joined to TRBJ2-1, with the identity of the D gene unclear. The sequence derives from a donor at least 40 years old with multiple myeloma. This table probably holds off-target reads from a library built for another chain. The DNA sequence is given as TGTGCCAGCAGTTATAGTTGGGCCGATGAGCAGTTCTTC. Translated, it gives CASSYSWADEQFF.